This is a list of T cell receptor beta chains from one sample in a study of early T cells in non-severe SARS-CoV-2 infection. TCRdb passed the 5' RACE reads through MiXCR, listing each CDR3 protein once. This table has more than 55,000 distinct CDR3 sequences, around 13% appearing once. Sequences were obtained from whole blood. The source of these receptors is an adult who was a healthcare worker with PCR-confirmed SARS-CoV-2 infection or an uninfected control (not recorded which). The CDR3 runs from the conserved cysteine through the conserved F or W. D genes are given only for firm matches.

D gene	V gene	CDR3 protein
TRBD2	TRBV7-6	CASSLDLAGGFYNEQFF
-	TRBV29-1	CSAEEGMGRAHEQYF
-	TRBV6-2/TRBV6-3	CASSWSRQSSSGANVLTF
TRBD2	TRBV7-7	CASSLVGGGASETQYF
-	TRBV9	CASSEPLGGREETQYF
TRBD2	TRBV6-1	CASSEFGGGGYNEQFF
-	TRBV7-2	CASSLGFRAQYF
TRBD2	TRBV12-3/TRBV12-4	CASSPSGGASGEQFF
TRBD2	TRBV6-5	CASSFPGGHEQYF
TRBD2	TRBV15	CATSRGLAGATTDTQYF
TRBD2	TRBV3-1	CASSSGLAGSYNEQFF
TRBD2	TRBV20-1	CSASHGTRVYNEQFF
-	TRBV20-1	CSASLGGITEAFF
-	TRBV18	CASSPPRGDRSYEQYF
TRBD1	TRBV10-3	CAISGDSNNSPLHF
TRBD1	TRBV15	CATSRGVGQGSEAFF
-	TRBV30	CAWSAGRESYGYTF
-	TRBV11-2	CASSITQGRGSSGNTIYF
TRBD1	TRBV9	CASSEGQLDNQPQHF
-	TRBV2	CASVALLGRRYGYTF
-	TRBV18	CASSPPVGGIYEQYF
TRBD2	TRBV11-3	CASSSWTSANSTGTGELFF